The clone carrying this T cell receptor beta chain occurred many times. CDR1 and CDR2 (germline): MNHEY, SMNVEV (reference sequence). Trimming stripped 6 bases from V and 9 bases from J, with 18 bases between. This CDR3 comprises 14 residues. These data belong to a study of early T cells in non-severe SARS-CoV-2 infection. The wider study: Bulk RNA taken from unsorted whole blood was sequenced, leaving chains unpaired.

MiXCR, run by TCRdb on the 5' RACE reads, gives a single entry per CDR3 protein. This sample has tens of thousands of distinct CDR3 sequences, with around an eighth found just once. Sequencing was carried out using whole blood. The chain has TRBV27 and TRBJ2-1; weak D call: TRBD2 (5 bases). The clonotype comes from an adult who was a healthcare worker with PCR-confirmed SARS-CoV-2 infection or an uninfected control (not recorded which). The CDR3 loop is CASSPTRANGEQFF. CDR3 coding DNA: TGTGCCAGCAGCCCCACGAGGGCGAATGGTGAGCAGTTCTTC.